What follows are 19 T cell receptor beta chains derived from one specimen sequenced in a study of Graves' ophthalmopathy and Graves' hyperthyroidism. Amplified material comprised TCR beta CDR3 regions derived from RNA transcripts. Second-round multiplex PCR came after first-round RT-PCR with HTBI primers. TCRdb re-called the multiplex PCR reads with MiXCR, one entry per CDR3 protein. The sample records almost 750,000 distinct CDR3 sequences, roughly 41% being singletons. Sequenced material: peripheral blood. The receptors stem from an adult man with Graves' ophthalmopathy.

This clonotype was detected a few times. The V gene is TRBV20-1, the J gene TRBJ2-7; 7 positions agree with TRBD2. The CDR3 consists of 15 residues. The trim removed 0 bases at V and 2 bases at J, leaving 7 bases unmatched. The germline V gene encodes CDR1 DFQATT and CDR2 SNEGSKA (reference sequence). The CDR3, as DNA: TGCAGTGCTAGAGACCTAGCGGACACCACCTACGAGCAGTACTTC. Its protein is CSARDLADTTYEQYF.

As regards this clonotype: Without the conserved terminal phenylalanine or tryptophan, this CDR3 likely stems from a read error. The rearrangement uses TRBV20-1 and TRBJ1-1, with D perhaps TRBD1 (6 bases). V was trimmed by 5 bases and J by 0 bases, leaving 13 bases between them. The CDR3 spans 14 residues. CDR1 is DFQATT and CDR2 is SNEGSKA in the germline V gene (reference sequence). CDR3 sequence: CSAEGTFMNTEAFL. The DNA for the CDR3 is TGCAGTGCTGAGGGGACATTTATGAACACTGAAGCTTTCCTT.

This clonotype turned up a few times. V is TRBV14 and J is TRBJ1-3, with a tentative D call TRBD1 (6 bases). V gave up 0 bases and J gave up 2 bases, with 11 bases separating them. Per the germline V gene, CDR1 is SGHDN and CDR2 is FVKESK. This CDR3 is built from 16 residues. This chain's CDR3 is CASSQDWGQAGNTIYF. CDR3 in DNA: TGTGCCAGCAGCCAAGACTGGGGGCAGGCTGGAAACACCATATATTTT.

This clonotype was seen ten or more times. The chain employs TRBV10-1 and TRBJ1-2; D uncertain. Germline V lookup: CDR1 WNHNN, CDR2 SYGVQD (reference sequence). The V end lost 4 bases, the J end lost 2 bases, and 8 bases lay between the germline ends. The CDR3 contains 13 residues. CDR3 region: CASSVARNYGYTF. The CDR3 DNA follows: TGCGCCAGCAGTGTAGCGCGGAACTATGGCTACACCTTC.

Many counts were recorded for this clonotype. V is TRBV10-3 and J is TRBJ2-5; D is unclear. Germline CDR1 is ENHRY and CDR2 is SYGVKD. The CDR3 loop spans 13 amino acids. With 7 bases removed from V and 8 bases from J, the gap between germline ends came to 17 bases. The CDR3 protein is CAITSQLSGTQYF. The CDR3 DNA reads TGTGCCATCACTTCTCAGTTATCCGGAACCCAGTACTTC.

The chain links TRBV7-2 to TRBJ2-7; a possible D gene is TRBD2 (6 bases). Deletions cut 0 bases from V and 4 bases from J, with 19 bases between. The CDR3 covers 17 residues. Germline V lookup: CDR1 SGHTA, CDR2 FQGNSA. The CDR3 DNA sequence: TGTGCCAGCAGCTTAGCGGTGGAGGGGCCGAGAACTTACGAGCAGTACTTC. Amino acids: CASSLAVEGPRTYEQYF.

This clonotype was seen more than once but under ten times. This chain uses TRBV12-3 or TRBV12-4 with TRBJ1-2; D gene unclear. The V gene lost 5 bases and the J gene lost 6 bases, with 13 bases spanning the gap. CDR3 length: 13 residues. The CDR3 sequence is CASSLKSGHGYTF. As DNA, the CDR3 is TGTGCCAGCAGTCTTAAGAGTGGCCATGGCTACACCTTC.

This clonotype was observed at least ten times. The chain links TRBV7-6 to TRBJ1-1; TRBD1 might be the D (5 bases). This CDR3 has 14 amino acids. V was clipped by 6 bases and J by 4 bases, with 15 bases between them. CDR1 and CDR2 (germline): SGHVS, FNYEAQ. The DNA for the CDR3 is TGTGCCAGCAGTCAAGGGGTTGGTGCCACTGAAGCTTTCTTT. Residues: CASSQGVGATEAFF.

This clonotype was counted ten times or more. The chain links TRBV7-7 to TRBJ2-6, with TRBD2 as a possible D gene (7 bases). The V gene lost 5 bases and the J gene lost 5 bases, with 22 bases spanning the gap. The CDR3 loop spans 18 amino acids. CDR1 is SSHAT and CDR2 is FNYEAQ in the germline V gene (reference sequence). CDR3 DNA sequence: TGTGCCAGCAGCCTCGCGTTGGAGGCGGGGGCGAGGGCCAACGTCCTGACTTTC. Encoded protein: CASSLALEAGARANVLTF. The variable domain in full, with the rest retrieved from reference TRBV7-7 and TRBJ2-6, is GAGVSQSPRYKVTKRGQDVTLRCDPISSHATLYWYQQALGQGPEFLTYFNYEAQPDKSGLPSDRFSAERPEGSISTLTIQRTEQRDSAMYRCASSLALEAGARANVLTFGAGSRLTVL.

The chain is built from TRBV10-3 and TRBJ1-1; D possibly corresponds to TRBD1 (6 bases). CDR1 and CDR2 (germline): ENHRY, SYGVKD. Between the trimmed V and J ends, which lost 10 bases and 7 bases, there was a span of 22 bases. The CDR3 has 14 amino acids. The DNA of the CDR3 is TGTGCCAGCTCCCCAGCACAGGGAGACGTTGAAGCTTTCTTT. This sequence encodes CASSPAQGDVEAFF.

This clonotype showed up just a few times. CDR3 region: CASRGTSGGDSGANVLTF. As DNA, the CDR3 is TGCGCCAGCCGGGGAACCTCAGGGGGGGACTCTGGGGCCAACGTCCTGACTTTC. The chain links TRBV5-1 to TRBJ2-6; possibly TRBD1 or TRBD2 for D (7 bases each). CDR1 and CDR2 from the germline V gene are SGHRS and YFSETQ. This CDR3 is 18 amino acids long. Trimming removed 7 bases from V and 0 bases from J, with 20 bases in between.

This clonotype was observed at least ten times. The rearrangement links TRBV7-8 to TRBJ2-6; TRBD1 matches 7 bases. Germline V CDR1 and CDR2: SGHVS, FQNEAQ. The V gene end was trimmed by 5 bases and the J gene end by 0 bases; junction bases not matched to a gene: 4. The CDR3 spans 16 residues. The CDR3 sequence is CASSVTGASGANVLTF. As DNA, the CDR3 is TGTGCCAGCAGCGTAACAGGGGCCTCTGGGGCCAACGTCCTGACTTTC. Filled out from reference TRBV7-8 and TRBJ2-6, the complete variable domain reads GAGVSQSPRYKVAKRGQDVALRCDPISGHVSLFWYQQALGQGPEFLTYFQNEAQLDKSGLPSDRFFAERPEGSVSTLKIQRTQQEDSAVYLCASSVTGASGANVLTFGAGSRLTVL.

The chain carries TRBV7-9 and TRBJ2-2, with D possibly being TRBD2 (6 bases). V lost 1 base and J 4 bases, leaving 10 bases between the germline ends. This CDR3 is built from 15 residues. CDR1 and CDR2 from the germline V gene are SEHNR and FQNEAQ (reference sequence). The CDR3 here is CASSLDHGGTGELFF. As DNA, the CDR3 is TGTGCCAGCAGCTTAGACCACGGGGGCACCGGGGAGCTGTTTTTT.

V is TRBV7-9 and J is TRBJ1-4; D is unresolved. The germline V gene has CDR1 SEHNR and CDR2 FQNEAQ (reference sequence). There are 17 residues in the CDR3. The V end was cut by 4 bases, the J end by 0 bases, with 15 bases between. The CDR3 loop is CASSWGGSDATNEKLFF. The DNA for the CDR3 is TGTGCCAGCAGCTGGGGTGGGTCCGATGCAACTAATGAAAAACTGTTTTTT. Variable domain in full (rest from reference TRBV7-9 and TRBJ1-4): DTGVSQNPRHKITKRGQNVTFRCDPISEHNRLYWYRQTLGQGPEFLTYFQNEAQLEKSRLLSDRFSAERPKGSFSTLEIQRTEQGDSAMYLCASSWGGSDATNEKLFFGSGTQLSVL.

The rearrangement uses TRBV24-1 and TRBJ1-5; no firm D call. CDR3 length equals 15 residues. The V end was cut by 11 bases, the J end by 0 bases, with 16 bases between. Germline CDR1 and CDR2: KGHDR and SFDVKD. CDR3 sequence reads: CASSPMRDSNQPQHF. Written as DNA, the CDR3 is TGTGCCAGCAGCCCAATGAGGGATAGCAATCAGCCCCAGCATTTT.

The chain joins TRBV7-9 to TRBJ2-7, with TRBD2 as a possible D gene (5 bases). This CDR3 comprises 13 residues. Trimming took 6 bases from V and 0 from J, leaving 9 bases between them. Germline V gene sequence: CDR1 SEHNR, CDR2 FQNEAQ (reference sequence). The CDR3 spells CASRSGSSYEQYF. Here the CDR3 DNA reads TGTGCCAGCAGAAGCGGCAGCTCCTACGAGCAGTACTTC.

Many counts were recorded for this clonotype. The junction does not match germline at one end; this may be a read error. The chain is built from TRBV7-9 and TRBJ2-5; D gene uncertain. The CDR3 has 13 amino acids. The germline V gene has CDR1 SEHNR and CDR2 FQNEAQ (reference sequence). CDR3 loop: CASSLGFQETQYF. Written as DNA, the CDR3 is TGTGCTAGCAGCCTAGGATTCCAAGAGACCCAGTACTTC.

This chain connects TRBV12-3 or TRBV12-4 to TRBJ1-5, with a tentative D call TRBD1 (6 bases). The CDR3 spans 17 residues. With 4 bases removed from V and 5 bases from J, the gap between germline ends came to 21 bases. CDR3 amino acids: CASSYRDLQGNDQPQHF. The CDR3 DNA follows: TGTGCCAGCAGTTATCGTGACCTTCAGGGGAACGATCAGCCCCAGCATTTT.

The V call is TRBV29-1, the J call TRBJ1-1; perhaps TRBD1 as D (6 bases). Germline V gene data show CDR1 as SQVTM and CDR2 as ANQGSEA. The CDR3 runs 14 residues. Deletions cut 3 bases from V and 1 base from J, with 12 bases between. CDR3 loop: CSVDTGIRNTEAFF. Written as DNA, the CDR3 is TGCAGCGTTGACACAGGGATTCGGAACACTGAAGCTTTCTTT.